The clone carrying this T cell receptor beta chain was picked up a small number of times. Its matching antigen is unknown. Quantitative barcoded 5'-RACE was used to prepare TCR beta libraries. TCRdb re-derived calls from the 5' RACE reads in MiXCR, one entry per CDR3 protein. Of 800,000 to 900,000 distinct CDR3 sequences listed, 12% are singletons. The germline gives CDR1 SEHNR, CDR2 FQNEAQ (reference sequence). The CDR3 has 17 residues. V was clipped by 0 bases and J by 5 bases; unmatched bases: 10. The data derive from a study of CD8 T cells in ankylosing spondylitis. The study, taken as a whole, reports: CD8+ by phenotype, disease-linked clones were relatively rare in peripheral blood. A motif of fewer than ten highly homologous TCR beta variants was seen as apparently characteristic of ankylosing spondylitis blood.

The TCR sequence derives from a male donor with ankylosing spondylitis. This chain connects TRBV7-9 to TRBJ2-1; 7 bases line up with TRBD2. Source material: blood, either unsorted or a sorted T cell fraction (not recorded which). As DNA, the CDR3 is TGTGCCAGCAGCTTAGCTGGGAGGGCTAGTTTTCACAATGAGCAGTTCTTC. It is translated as CASSLAGRASFHNEQFF.